One and the same sample provided the 30 T cell receptor beta chains below, sequenced in a study of response to subunit inactivated influenza vaccine. TCRdb independently ran MiXCR on the RT-PCR reads; one entry per CDR3 protein. This sample has about 500,000 distinct CDR3 sequences, with approximately 7.8% found just once. The sequenced sample was PBMCs from blood, obtained less than 25 months after vaccination. The receptor set was obtained from a man in his fifties or sixties who received an inactivated influenza vaccine.

This CDR3 reads CASSFGTAREQYF. CDR3 DNA sequence: TGTGCCAGCAGTTTTGGGACAGCTCGCGAGCAGTACTTC. The V gene is TRBV27, the J gene TRBJ2-7; 7 bases are shared with TRBD1. The CDR3 length is 13 residues. Trimming at V came to 3 bases and at J to 6 bases, leaving 5 bases not matched to a gene. Germline V gene sequence: CDR1 MNHEY, CDR2 SMNVEV (reference sequence).

In DNA form, the CDR3 reads TGTGCCAGCAGTTCCGGGACTAGCGGGTTCTACGAGCAGTACTTC. Its protein is CASSSGTSGFYEQYF. The chain employs TRBV28 and TRBJ2-7; TRBD2 aligns across 12 bases. V shed 4 bases, J shed 3 bases, and the junction held 4 bases outside the gene matches. CDR1 MDHEN and CDR2 SYDVKM come from the germline V gene. CDR3 length: 15 amino acids.

V usage is TRBV20-1 and J usage is TRBJ1-4, with 7 bases aligning to TRBD1. Germline values: CDR1 DFQATT, CDR2 SNEGSKA (reference sequence). V gave up 6 bases and J gave up 0 bases; unmatched junction bases: 7. The CDR3 spans 15 residues. The CDR3: CSAPDRASTNEKLFF. The CDR3 bases are TGCAGTGCACCAGACAGGGCTTCAACTAATGAAAAACTGTTTTTT.

This clonotype was found a few times. The chain is built from TRBV6-1 and TRBJ1-4; 9 bases are a match to TRBD1. CDR3 length equals 16 residues. The germline CDR1 and CDR2 sequences are MNHNS and SASEGT. After removal of 6 bases from V and 6 bases from J, the junction contained 11 bases not matched to a gene. This CDR3 reads CASRKDRDRDYEKLFF. The CDR3 DNA reads as TGTGCCAGCAGAAAAGACCGGGACAGGGATTATGAAAAACTGTTTTTT.

V is TRBV5-1 and J is TRBJ2-3; no clear D. This CDR3 is 16 amino acids long. From germline, CDR1 is SGHRS and CDR2 YFSETQ. Trimming left V 1 base short and J 0 bases short, with 12 bases between. For the CDR3, the DNA is TGCGCCAGCAGCTTGAGGGTGGCGGCTAGCACAGATACGCAGTATTTT. Translating it yields CASSLRVAASTDTQYF.

The V gene is TRBV5-1, the J gene TRBJ2-5, with D possibly called TRBD1 or TRBD2 (5 bases each). Germline CDR1 and CDR2: SGHRS and YFSETQ. Trimming took 7 bases from V and 6 from J, leaving 19 bases between them. The CDR3 covers 14 residues. CDR3 residues: CASSEGTHGKTQYF. CDR3 coding DNA: TGCGCCAGCTCCGAGGGGACGCACGGAAAGACCCAGTACTTC.

This clonotype was counted only a few times. The CDR3, as DNA: TGTGCCAGCAGTTACTCGACAGTCTCTGGAAACACCATATATTTT. Translation: CASSYSTVSGNTIYF. The chain couples TRBV6-5 to TRBJ1-3, with D tentatively TRBD1 (5 bases). The CDR3 consists of 15 residues. Germline values: CDR1 MNHEY, CDR2 SVGAGI. The V and J ends lost 0 bases and 0 bases respectively, with 6 bases between them.

The rearrangement uses TRBV20-1 and TRBJ2-7; a weak D match, TRBD2 (6 bases). Trimming took 0 bases from V and 7 from J, leaving 19 bases between them. This CDR3 is 15 amino acids long. Looked up from germline, CDR1 is DFQATT and CDR2 is SNEGSKA (reference sequence). The CDR3 loop reads CSARDPLEGAGEQYF. Here the CDR3 DNA reads TGCAGTGCTAGAGATCCCCTCGAAGGCGCGGGGGAGCAGTACTTC.

This sequence joins TRBV20-1 and TRBJ1-2; D is unresolved. Per the germline V gene, CDR1 is DFQATT and CDR2 is SNEGSKA (reference sequence). With 1 base removed from V and 1 base from J, the gap between germline ends came to 13 bases. The CDR3 extends over 15 amino acids. The DNA of the CDR3 is TGCAGTGCTAGAGGATTTGAGGGCCATAACTATGGCTACACCTTC. This sequence encodes CSARGFEGHNYGYTF.

This clonotype was counted many times. This sequence joins TRBV7-2 and TRBJ2-1; no firm D call. The CDR3 consists of 15 residues. The germline V gene has CDR1 SGHTA and CDR2 FQGNSA. The V gene lost 5 bases and the J gene lost 4 bases, with 15 bases spanning the gap. The CDR3 DNA reads as TGTGCCAGCAGCCTGGAACCGGGCGCGTACAATGAGCAGTTCTTC. Translating gives CASSLEPGAYNEQFF.

This clonotype has at least ten counts. The V gene is TRBV20-1, the J gene TRBJ1-1, with D uncertain. The length of the CDR3 is 10 residues. CDR1 and CDR2 from the germline V gene are DFQATT and SNEGSKA (reference sequence). Deletions cut 3 bases from V and 8 bases from J, with 7 bases between. CDR3 in DNA: TGCAGTGCTAGTAGGGAAGAAGCTTTCTTT. This codes for CSASREEAFF.

This clonotype was recorded a few times. V and J are TRBV15 and TRBJ2-1; 13 bases match TRBD2. The CDR3 runs to 18 residues. The germline V gene encodes CDR1 LNHNV and CDR2 YYDKDF (reference sequence). J gave up 6 bases and V 2 bases, and 10 bases lay outside the gene matches. The CDR3 DNA reads as TGTGCCACCAGCAGACCTCCCTTGGGACTAGCGGGGAGCAATGAGCAGTTCTTC. This sequence encodes CATSRPPLGLAGSNEQFF.

This clonotype occurred a few times. The chain uses TRBV20-1 and TRBJ2-2; possibly TRBD2 for D (5 bases). Looked up from germline, CDR1 is DFQATT and CDR2 is SNEGSKA (reference sequence). The V end was cut by 3 bases, the J end by 4 bases, with 15 bases between. There are 15 residues in the CDR3. The CDR3 sequence is CSARALDLFTGELFF. The CDR3, as DNA: TGCAGTGCTAGGGCTCTGGACTTATTCACCGGGGAGCTGTTTTTT.

This clonotype was detected only a few times. This chain uses TRBV7-2 with TRBJ2-7; D remains ambiguous. The germline V gene has CDR1 SGHTA and CDR2 FQGNSA. Trimming removed 2 bases at V and 3 bases at J, with 8 bases between. This CDR3 is 13 amino acids long. CDR3 bases: TGTGCCAGCAGCTTATCGACGTACTACGAGCAGTACTTC. The encoded protein is CASSLSTYYEQYF.

This clonotype was observed many times. In nucleotides, the CDR3 is TGCAGCGTGGGGCAGCACCAAGAGACCCAGTACTTC. Its translation is CSVGQHQETQYF. The rearrangement joins TRBV29-1 to TRBJ2-5; D is possibly TRBD1 (5 bases). The CDR3 is made up of 12 amino acids. V was trimmed by 6 bases and J by 0 bases, leaving 8 bases between them. CDR1 and CDR2 (germline): SQVTM, ANQGSEA.

This clonotype was seen only a few times. The genes are TRBV29-1 and TRBJ1-1; D remains ambiguous. CDR3 size: 11 residues. V shed 7 bases and J shed 1 base, with 7 bases lying between them. Germline V gene data show CDR1 as SQVTM and CDR2 as ANQGSEA. CDR3 sequence (DNA): TGCAGCGCACGGAAGAACACTGAAGCTTTCTTT. This gives the protein CSARKNTEAFF.

Many counts were recorded for this clonotype. This chain links TRBV7-9 with TRBJ2-2; D may be TRBD2 (5 bases). Germline V gene data show CDR1 as SEHNR and CDR2 as FQNEAQ (reference sequence). V was pared by 3 bases and J by 4 bases, with 9 bases between. CDR3 size: 14 residues. The CDR3 region is CASSFISGTGELFF. CDR3 sequence (DNA): TGTGCCAGCAGCTTCATCAGCGGCACCGGGGAGCTGTTTTTT. Looking up the rest from reference TRBV7-9 and TRBJ2-2 gives the full variable domain: DTGVSQNPRHKITKRGQNVTFRCDPISEHNRLYWYRQTLGQGPEFLTYFQNEAQLEKSRLLSDRFSAERPKGSFSTLEIQRTEQGDSAMYLCASSFISGTGELFFGEGSRLTVL.

This clonotype was detected only a few times. The V call is TRBV29-1, the J call TRBJ1-2; 7 bases are shared with TRBD1. Germline trimming cut 6 bases from V and 4 bases from J; bases unmatched to any gene: 8. Germline V gene lookup returns CDR1 SQVTM and CDR2 ANQGSEA. The CDR3 extends over 13 amino acids. The CDR3 nucleotides read TGCAGCGTCCTGGGACAGTCTTTCTATGGCTACACCTTC. This sequence encodes CSVLGQSFYGYTF. The whole variable domain, filled in from reference TRBV29-1 and TRBJ1-2, reads SAVISQKPSRDICQRGTSLTIQCQVDSQVTMMFWYRQQPGQSLTLIATANQGSEATYESGFVIDKFPISRPNLTFSTLTVSNMSPEDSSIYLCSVLGQSFYGYTFGSGTRLTVV.

This clonotype was found a few times. J is TRBJ1-5 and V is TRBV20-1, with D possibly matching TRBD1 (5 bases). The CDR3 extends over 15 amino acids. Trimming removed 3 bases from V and 4 bases from J, with 16 bases in between. Germline V gene sequence: CDR1 DFQATT, CDR2 SNEGSKA (reference sequence). The CDR3 bases are TGCAGTGCTAGGAGGGGATTACAGCCAAATCAGCCCCAGCATTTT. Residues: CSARRGLQPNQPQHF.

This clonotype was found a few times. The V and J genes are TRBV29-1 and TRBJ2-7, with a weak D call TRBD1 (6 bases). The V gene lost 6 bases and the J gene lost 6 bases, with 15 bases spanning the gap. CDR1 is SQVTM and CDR2 is ANQGSEA in the germline V gene. CDR3 length equals 12 residues. The CDR3 sequence: CSVAYRDGEQYF. Here the CDR3 DNA reads TGCAGCGTCGCTTACAGGGATGGCGAGCAGTACTTC.

Turning to this clonotype: The junction departs from germline at one end; a sequencing error may be responsible. The chain employs TRBV18 and TRBJ1-5, with TRBD1 matching 7 bases. The CDR3 is 16 residues long. Looked up from germline, CDR1 is KGHSH and CDR2 is LQKENI. The CDR3 coding sequence is TGTGCCAGCTCGCCACAGGGGCGAACAGGGGATCTGCCCCAGCATTTT. Its translation: CASSPQGRTGDLPQHF.

The J gene is TRBJ1-6, the V gene TRBV12-3 or TRBV12-4; D may be TRBD1 (5 bases). Trimming took 3 bases from V and 9 from J, leaving 18 bases between them. This CDR3 is 16 amino acids long. The CDR3 coding sequence is TGTGCCAGCAGTTTCAGTGCACAGGTTGTTGGTTCACCCCTCCACTTT. Its protein product is CASSFSAQVVGSPLHF.

This clonotype was recorded many times. This chain joins TRBV6-2 or TRBV6-3 and TRBJ2-7, with D perhaps TRBD1 (6 bases). V dropped 3 bases and J dropped 3 bases, with 18 bases sitting between them. The CDR3 loop spans 16 amino acids. CDR1 is MNHEY and CDR2 is SVGEGT in the germline V gene. The CDR3 protein is CASSYNGQTRYYEQYF. In DNA, the CDR3 is TGTGCCAGCAGTTATAACGGACAGACCCGGTACTACGAGCAGTACTTC.

The chain employs TRBV7-2 and TRBJ2-7; D uncertain. V was trimmed by 4 bases and J by 6 bases, leaving 7 bases between them. The CDR3 contains 11 residues. Looked up from germline, CDR1 is SGHTA and CDR2 is FQGNSA. CDR3 in amino acids: CASSSSVEQYF. CDR3 nucleotides: TGTGCCAGCAGCTCTTCAGTCGAGCAGTACTTC.

In its sample, this clonotype was seen a few times. This rearrangement joins TRBV7-2 to TRBJ2-7; the match to TRBD2 covers 9 bases. There are 15 residues in the CDR3. Germline loops: CDR1 SGHTA, CDR2 FQGNSA. Unmatched junction bases numbered 6, after V lost 3 bases and J lost 3 bases. The CDR3 spells CASSFGAGGFYEQYF. CDR3 DNA: TGTGCCAGCAGCTTCGGAGCGGGAGGCTTCTACGAGCAGTACTTC.

There are many counts of this clonotype. The chain is built from TRBV12-3 or TRBV12-4 and TRBJ2-1; 12 positions match TRBD2. V shed 2 bases and J 6 bases; nucleotides not matched to a gene: 2. This CDR3 has 15 residues. CDR3 DNA sequence: TGTGCCAGCAGTTTATCTAGCGGGAGGGGCAATGAGCAGTTCTTC. This gives the protein CASSLSSGRGNEQFF.

For this clonotype: This may stem from a read error, because a much larger clone lies one nucleotide away. The chain joins TRBV29-1 to TRBJ2-3; TRBD1 agrees at 8 bases. In germline, CDR1 is SQVTM, CDR2 ANQGSEA. CDR3 length: 15 residues. V gave up 4 bases and J gave up 9 bases; unmatched junction bases: 15. The CDR3 DNA reads TGCAGCGTTGGAATGTTCGGACAGGGAGGAGAAACGCAGTATTTT. Translation: CSVGMFGQGGETQYF.

The sample holds many counts of this clonotype. The chain uses TRBV6-2 or TRBV6-3 and TRBJ1-1; D possibly corresponds to TRBD1 (5 bases). Germline CDR1 MNHEY, CDR2 SVGEGT. This CDR3 has 11 residues. The germline V and J ends were trimmed by 10 bases and 5 bases, with 11 bases remaining between them. This chain's CDR3 is CATTQGTEAFF. As DNA, the CDR3 is TGTGCCACCACCCAGGGAACTGAAGCTTTCTTT.

Many counts were recorded for this clonotype. V usage is TRBV11-2 and J usage is TRBJ2-3; D unclear. The CDR3 runs to 13 residues. The V end was cut by 2 bases, the J end by 5 bases, with 8 bases between. Germline V gene lookup returns CDR1 SGHAT and CDR2 FQNNGV. The CDR3 DNA is TGTGCCAGCAGCTTATACACGGAAGATACGCAGTATTTT. Protein sequence: CASSLYTEDTQYF.

This clonotype occurred many times. This chain connects TRBV11-2 to TRBJ2-1, with unresolved D. CDR1 is SGHAT, CDR2 FQNNGV, per germline. CDR3 length: 15 amino acids. Deletions cut 1 base from V and 0 bases from J, with 7 bases between. The CDR3 loop reads CASSLGPSSYNEQFF. In DNA, the CDR3 is TGTGCCAGCAGCTTAGGTCCTAGCTCCTACAATGAGCAGTTCTTC.